The 7 T cell receptor beta chains listed next were all sequenced from one sample in a study of T cells expressing NK-cell markers. No DNA is given; TCRdb re-called the 5' RACE reads and lists each CDR3 protein once. Found here are fewer than 550,000 distinct CDR3 sequences; the top ten clones hold approximately 1.4%. The sequenced sample was blood T cells: a sorted CD56 or NKG2C T cell subset, CD4+ or CD8+ T cells, or bulk PBMC T cells (not recorded which). The receptors were gathered from a woman aged 45-59 years in good health.

This chain links TRBV7-2 with TRBJ1-2; without DNA, the TCRdb call of TRBD1 cannot be checked. Per germline, CDR1 SGHTA and CDR2 FQGNSA. The CDR3 contains 16 residues. CDR3 in amino acids: CASSLDPQGRNYGYTF.

The chain joins TRBV9 to TRBJ1-4. Looked up from germline, CDR1 is SGDLS and CDR2 is YYNGEE. This CDR3 region has 14 residues. CDR3 loop: CASSGFRGTEKLFF.

The CDR3: CATRTSGRQNTGELFF. The chain uses TRBV7-9 and TRBJ2-2; TCRdb's D call, TRBD2, is unchecked because there is no DNA. From germline, CDR1 is SEHNR and CDR2 FQNEAQ (reference sequence). The CDR3 length is 16 residues.

The chain employs TRBV5-1 and TRBJ1-1. Per germline, CDR1 SGHRS and CDR2 YFSETQ. This CDR3 is 16 amino acids long. The CDR3 sequence is CASSFGAGTKDTEAFF.

The chain couples TRBV12-3 or TRBV12-4 to TRBJ2-7; TCRdb selects TRBD2, and the lack of DNA leaves this call unchecked. The CDR3 is 16 residues long. The CDR3 sequence: CASSEPGLAGSYEQYF.

The genes are TRBV3-1 and TRBJ2-5; TCRdb selects TRBD2, and the lack of DNA leaves this call unchecked. The germline CDR1 and CDR2 sequences are LGHDT and YNNKEL (reference sequence). CDR3 length: 16 residues. The CDR3 here is CASSRGTSGNPETQYF.

The chain recombines TRBV25-1 with TRBJ2-5; the D call from TCRdb, TRBD2, cannot be confirmed without DNA. This CDR3 spans 15 amino acids. Per the germline V gene, CDR1 is MGHDK and CDR2 is SYGVNS. The CDR3 here is CASSEPGLGPKTQYF.